This T cell receptor (beta chain) was observed in a study of blood T cell repertoires in COVID-19. The method was immunoSEQ multiplex PCR; TCRdb's version includes in-frame clones alone and lacks a portion of them. Of about 180,000 clones detected, approximately 88% appear once; the ten largest clones hold roughly 8.9%. Assignments of participants to cohorts depended upon their own reported clinical history. Before being deemed recovered, Cohort 3 donors had two negative PCRs, clearance, or symptom resolution. The CDR3 contains 13 residues. Germline V gives CDR1 SNHLY, CDR2 FYNNEI. Trimming took off 4 bases at V and 3 bases at J, with 9 bases between the two ends.

The receptor's source is a woman younger than 30 who had recovered from COVID-19. The sequenced sample was PBMCs or T cells enriched from blood (not recorded which). The chain employs TRBV2 and TRBJ1-1; possible D gene TRBD1, 6 bases. CDR3 residues: CASSGGQYTEAFF. CDR3 coding DNA: TGTGCCAGCAGTGGGGGGCAGTACACTGAAGCTTTCTTT. Based on the CDR3 plus reference TRBV2 and TRBJ1-1, the full variable domain is EPEVTQTPSHQVTQMGQEVILRCVPISNHLYFYWYRQILGQKVEFLVSFYNNEISEKSEIFDDQFSVERPDGSNFTLKIRSTKLEDSAMYFCASSGGQYTEAFFGQGTRLTVV.